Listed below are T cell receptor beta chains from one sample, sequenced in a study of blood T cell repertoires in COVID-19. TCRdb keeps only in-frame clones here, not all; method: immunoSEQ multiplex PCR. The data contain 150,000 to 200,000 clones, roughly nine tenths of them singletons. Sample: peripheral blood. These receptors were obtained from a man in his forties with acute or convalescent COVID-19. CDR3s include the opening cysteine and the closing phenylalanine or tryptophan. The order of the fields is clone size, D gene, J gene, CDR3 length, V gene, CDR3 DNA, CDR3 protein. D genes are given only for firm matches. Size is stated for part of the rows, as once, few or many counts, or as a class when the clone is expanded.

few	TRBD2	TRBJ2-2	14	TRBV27	TGTGCTACCCAGCGGGGGGCCAACACCGGGGAGCTGTTTTTT	CATQRGANTGELFF
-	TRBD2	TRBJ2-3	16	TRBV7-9	TGTGCCAGCAGCTCTCTAGCGGGGGAATCCACAGATACGCAGTATTTT	CASSSLAGESTDTQYF
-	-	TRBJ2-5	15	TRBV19	TGTGCCAGTAGTATAGGCGGGGTTCTTCGAGAGACCCAGTACTTC	CASSIGGVLRETQYF
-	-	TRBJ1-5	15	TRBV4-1	TGCGCCAGCAGCCAAGGGGCGTATAGCAATCAGCCCCAGCATTTT	CASSQGAYSNQPQHF
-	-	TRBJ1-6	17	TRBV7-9	TGTGCCAGCAATCGGGCATCAAGCCCAGGGGCGGTTTCACCCCTCCACTTT	CASNRASSPGAVSPLHF
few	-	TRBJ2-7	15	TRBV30	TGTGCCTGGGCCGGGGATTATAGGAGCTCCTACGAGCAGTACTTC	CAWAGDYRSSYEQYF
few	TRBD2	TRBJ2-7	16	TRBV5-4	TGTGCCAGCAGCCCTAGGGGCAGCGGGGGGGCCTACGAGCAGTACTTC	CASSPRGSGGAYEQYF
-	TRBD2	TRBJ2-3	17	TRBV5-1	TGCGCCAGCAGCCCCGTGGTAGCGGGGGGGAACACAGATACGCAGTATTTT	CASSPVVAGGNTDTQYF
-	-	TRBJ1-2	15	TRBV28	TGTGCCAGCAGTTTCGTAAAGGGGCTTATCTATGGCTACACCTTC	CASSFVKGLIYGYTF
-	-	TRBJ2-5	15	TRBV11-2	TGTGCCAGCAGCTTAGGAGGAGGCGGCGAAGAGACCCAGTACTTC	CASSLGGGGEETQYF
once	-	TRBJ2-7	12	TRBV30	TGTGCCTGGAGGACAGCGCCTTACGAGCAGTACTTC	CAWRTAPYEQYF
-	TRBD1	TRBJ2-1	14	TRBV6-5	TGTGCCAGCCGGGACAGGATAACCTACAATGAGCAGTTCTTC	CASRDRITYNEQFF
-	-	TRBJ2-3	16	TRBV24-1	TGTGCCACCAGGGGGTGGAGCCGGGGAGGCACAGATACGCAGTATTTT	CATRGWSRGGTDTQYF
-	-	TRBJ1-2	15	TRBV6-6	TGTGCCAGCAGTTCCTTCTTCGACAGATTCTATGGCTACACCTTC	CASSSFFDRFYGYTF
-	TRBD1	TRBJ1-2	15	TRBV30	TGTGCTTCGCCCGGAGCCGGGACAGGCAACTATGGCTACACCTTC	CASPGAGTGNYGYTF
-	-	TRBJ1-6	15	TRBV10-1	TGCGCCACCGTCCAGGGGAGCTCCTATAATTCACCCCTCCACTTT	CATVQGSSYNSPLHF
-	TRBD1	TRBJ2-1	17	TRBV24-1	TGTGCCACCAGTGGGGACAGGGGGCTAGGCTCCTACAATGAGCAGTTCTTC	CATSGDRGLGSYNEQFF
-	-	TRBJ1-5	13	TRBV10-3	TGTGCCATCAGTGAGTCGCGGAATCAGCCCCAGCATTTT	CAISESRNQPQHF
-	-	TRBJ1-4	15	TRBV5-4	TGTGCCAGCAGCTTGGGTGAGGGCCCTAATGAAAAACTGTTTTTT	CASSLGEGPNEKLFF
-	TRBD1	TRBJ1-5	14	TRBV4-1	TGCGCCAGCAGCCCCCCGGGACAGGGGGTACCCAGGCATTTT	CASSPPGQGVPRHF
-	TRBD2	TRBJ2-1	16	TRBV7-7	TGTGCCAGCAGCCCCGGGTTAGCGGGGGGATTCAATGAGCAGTTCTTC	CASSPGLAGGFNEQFF
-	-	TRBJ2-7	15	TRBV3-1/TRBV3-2	TGTGCCAGCAGCCAAACCCGGGGGGCCGCCTACGAGCAGTACTTC	CASSQTRGAAYEQYF
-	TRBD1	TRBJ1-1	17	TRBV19	TGTGCCAGTAGTAAGCGGGCAGGGGGCGCAGGGTTGACTGAAGCTTTCTTT	CASSKRAGGAGLTEAFF
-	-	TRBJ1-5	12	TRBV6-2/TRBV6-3	TGTGCCAGCAGTTCGAGAAATCAGCCCCAGCATTTT	CASSSRNQPQHF
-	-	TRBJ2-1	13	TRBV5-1	TGCGCCAGCAGCCAGACAGCTTACAATGAGCAGTTCTTC	CASSQTAYNEQFF
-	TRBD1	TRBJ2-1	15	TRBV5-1	TGCGCCAGCGGGGATCCGGGACAGGGGGTCTATGAGCAGTTCTTC	CASGDPGQGVYEQFF
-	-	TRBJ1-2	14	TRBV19	TGTGCCAGTAGTATACAGCAGGGATGGGCTGGCTACACCTTC	CASSIQQGWAGYTF